Each of the 20 T cell receptor beta chains below was sequenced from the same sample in a study of blood T cell repertoires in COVID-19. Clones were sequenced by immunoSEQ multiplex PCR, and TCRdb holds only the in-frame ones, with some missing. Seen here are fewer than 250,000 clones, about 83% observed once, and the top ten hold around 6%. What was sequenced was peripheral blood. These receptors all come from a human donor in a cohort sampled during active COVID-19.

V gene TRBV12-3 or TRBV12-4 combines with J gene TRBJ1-2; the D is unclear. This CDR3 is built from 11 residues. V was shortened by 7 bases and J by 6 bases, with 9 bases between the two germline ends. CDR3 in DNA: TGTGCCAGCACACTTGGAGATGGCTACACCTTC. Amino acid sequence: CASTLGDGYTF.

V usage is TRBV19 and J usage is TRBJ2-6, with D possibly matching TRBD2 (6 bases). CDR3 length equals 14 residues. Germline lookup yields CDR1 LNHDA and CDR2 SQIVND (reference sequence). Trimming pared 8 bases from V and 2 bases from J, leaving 10 bases between. CDR3 DNA sequence: TGTGCCAGTGCGCGGGGCACTGGGGCCAACGTCCTGACTTTC. Amino acids: CASARGTGANVLTF.

The chain has TRBV18 and TRBJ1-6, with TRBD1 matching over 7 bases. Germline CDR1 is KGHSH and CDR2 is LQKENI. The CDR3 contains 17 residues. The trim removed 1 base at V and 11 bases at J, leaving 14 bases unmatched. CDR3 DNA sequence: TGTGCCAGCTCACCACGGTCTGATGCACAGGGGATGACACCCCTCCACTTT. Residues: CASSPRSDAQGMTPLHF. The variable domain in full, with the rest retrieved from reference TRBV18 and TRBJ1-6, is NAGVMQNPRHLVRRRGQEARLRCSPMKGHSHVYWYRQLPEEGLKFMVYLQKENIIDESGMPKERFSAEFPKEGPSILRIQQVVRGDSAAYFCASSPRSDAQGMTPLHFGNGTRLTVT.

The V gene is TRBV9, the J gene TRBJ1-1, with 7 bases lining up with TRBD1. V lost 0 bases, J lost 6 bases, and 5 bases stayed unmatched. Germline assignment: CDR1 SGDLS and CDR2 YYNGEE. The CDR3 sequence is 14 residues long. CDR3 DNA sequence: TGTGCCAGCAGCGTAGTACAGGGGTTCGCTGAAGCTTTCTTT. The encoded protein is CASSVVQGFAEAFF. Variable domain in full (rest from reference TRBV9 and TRBJ1-1): DSGVTQTPKHLITATGQRVTLRCSPRSGDLSVYWYQQSLDQGLQFLIQYYNGEERAKGNILERFSAQQFPDLHSELNLSSLELGDSALYFCASSVVQGFAEAFFGQGTRLTVV.

The chain links TRBV6-5 to TRBJ1-4, with D unclear. Per the germline V gene, CDR1 is MNHEY and CDR2 is SVGAGI. The CDR3 totals 14 residues. The V gene lost 5 bases and the J gene lost 8 bases, with 15 bases spanning the gap. CDR3 bases: TGTGCCAGCAGTAAACAGCGGGTCGGCGAAAAACTGTTTTTT. It yields the protein CASSKQRVGEKLFF.

This clone was found once. The rearrangement joins TRBV6-1 to TRBJ1-2, with 9 nucleotides matching TRBD1. Germline lookup yields CDR1 MNHNS and CDR2 SASEGT. The CDR3 is made up of 15 amino acids. With V trimmed by 1 base and J by 7 bases, 7 bases remained unmatched. The DNA for the CDR3 is TGTGCCAGCAGTGAAGAAGGGACAGGGTTACGTGGCTACACCTTC. Translated, it gives CASSEEGTGLRGYTF.

The sample holds one count of this clone. The chain combines TRBV11-3 with TRBJ2-5, with D perhaps matching TRBD2 (6 bases). The germline V and J ends were trimmed by 3 bases and 0 bases, with 11 bases remaining between them. There are 15 residues in the CDR3. Germline loops: CDR1 SGHNT, CDR2 YENEEA. In nucleotides, the CDR3 is TGTGCCAGCAGCTTGTATAGCGGAGACCAAGAGACCCAGTACTTC. Encoded protein: CASSLYSGDQETQYF. The full variable domain, with the rest looked up from reference TRBV11-3 and TRBJ2-5, is EAGVVQSPRYKIIEKKQPVAFWCNPISGHNTLYWYLQNLGQGPELLIRYENEEAVDDSQLPKDRFSAERLKGVDSTLKIQPAELGDSAVYLCASSLYSGDQETQYFGPGTRLLVL.

The rearrangement links TRBV5-1 to TRBJ2-7, with TRBD2 matching over 7 bases. Trimming removed 0 bases from V and 2 bases from J; junction bases left unmatched: 5. This CDR3 contains 15 residues. Per germline, CDR1 SGHRS and CDR2 YFSETQ. CDR3 sequence (DNA): TGCGCCAGCAGCTTGGGAGCTAGCGGTGCCTACGAGCAGTACTTC. It codes for CASSLGASGAYEQYF.

The J gene is TRBJ2-7, the V gene TRBV5-1; 9 bases are shared with TRBD1. The V and J ends lost 3 bases and 2 bases, in that order; junction bases with no gene match: 9. The CDR3 is made up of 16 amino acids. Germline CDR1 SGHRS, CDR2 YFSETQ. This CDR3 is CASSSTNRGPPYEQYF. The DNA for the CDR3 is TGCGCCAGCAGCTCAACTAACAGGGGGCCTCCCTACGAGCAGTACTTC.

The chain has TRBV4-1 and TRBJ2-7, with 8 nucleotides matching TRBD2. Germline V CDR1 and CDR2: MGHRA, YSYEKL. With V trimmed by 4 bases and J by 6 bases, 8 bases remained unmatched. The CDR3 runs 14 residues. The CDR3 DNA sequence: TGCGCCAGCAGCCGCCTAGCGGGTAGCCGCGAGCAGTACTTC. Translated, it gives CASSRLAGSREQYF.

This chain joins TRBV4-2 and TRBJ1-1, with D tentatively TRBD1 (5 bases). Germline CDR1 is LGHNA and CDR2 is YNFKEQ. V lost 0 bases, J lost 2 bases, and 22 bases lay in between. CDR3 length equals 19 residues. The CDR3 here is CASSQDTPSHRDYNTEAFF. The CDR3 nucleotides are TGTGCCAGCAGCCAAGATACCCCCAGTCACCGGGACTATAACACTGAAGCTTTCTTT.

This clone has a single count. The chain carries TRBV30 and TRBJ2-5; D possibly corresponds to TRBD2 (6 bases). Germline CDR1 GTSNPN, CDR2 SVGIG (reference sequence). The CDR3 is 13 residues long. The V gene lost 0 bases and the J gene lost 5 bases, with 10 bases spanning the gap. The CDR3 DNA is TGTGCCTGGAGTGTAAATGGGGGGGAGACCCAGTACTTC. Translated, it gives CAWSVNGGETQYF.

The V call is TRBV27, the J call TRBJ2-3; tentatively, D is TRBD1 (5 bases). The ends were cut back, 1 base at V and 2 bases at J, with 10 bases in the middle. Germline CDR1 MNHEY, CDR2 SMNVEV (reference sequence). This CDR3 region has 15 residues. The CDR3 DNA follows: TGTGCCAGCAGTTTATATGTGACAGACACAGATACGCAGTATTTT. This sequence encodes CASSLYVTDTDTQYF.

V usage is TRBV6-5 and J usage is TRBJ2-6; D remains ambiguous. The CDR3 runs to 14 residues. Germline-derived CDR1 and CDR2 are MNHEY and SVGAGI. Deletions cut 8 bases from V and 4 bases from J, with 12 bases between. The CDR3 bases are TGTGCCAGCGTTAAGGCGGCCGGGGCCAACGTCCTGACTTTC. Residues: CASVKAAGANVLTF.

The CDR3, as DNA: TGTGCCAGCAGCTTAGGCGGGGGAAGCAATCAGCCCCAGCATTTT. Its protein is CASSLGGGSNQPQHF. The genes are TRBV5-6 and TRBJ1-5; D may be TRBD1 (5 bases). The germline V gene has CDR1 SGHDT and CDR2 YYEEEE. Trimming removed 2 bases from V and 1 base from J, with 10 bases in between. The CDR3 is 15 amino acids. Combining the CDR3 with reference TRBV5-6 and TRBJ1-5 gives the whole variable domain DAGVTQSPTHLIKTRGQQVTLRCSPKSGHDTVSWYQQALGQGPQFIFQYYEEEERQRGNFPDRFSGHQFPNYSSELNVNALLLGDSALYLCASSLGGGSNQPQHFGDGTRLSIL.

With regard to this clone: The same CDR3 can be traced to other DNA sequences in this sample. CDR3 sequence reads: CASSLEGRSNQPQHF. CDR3 in DNA: TGTGCCAGCAGCTTAGAGGGGCGTAGCAATCAGCCCCAGCATTTT. This chain uses TRBV11-2 with TRBJ1-5; D perhaps matches TRBD1 (5 bases). The CDR3 totals 15 residues. V lost 0 bases, J lost 0 bases, and 6 bases lay in between. The V gene's germline CDR1 is SGHAT and CDR2 FQNNGV.

This chain uses TRBV25-1 with TRBJ1-1, with 9 bases lining up with TRBD1. Germline CDR1 is MGHDK and CDR2 is SYGVNS. The junction had 7 bases not matched to a gene; V was cut back by 9 bases and J by 5 bases. CDR3 length equals 13 residues. Here the CDR3 reads CARSGQGRTEAFF. The CDR3 DNA reads as TGTGCCAGGTCGGGACAGGGAAGGACTGAAGCTTTCTTT. Looking up the rest from reference TRBV25-1 and TRBJ1-1 gives the full variable domain: EADIYQTPRYLVIGTGKKITLECSQTMGHDKMYWYQQDPGMELHLIHYSYGVNSTEKGDLSSESTVSRIRTEHFPLTLESARPSHTSQYLCARSGQGRTEAFFGQGTRLTVV.

The J gene is TRBJ2-7, the V gene TRBV11-1; D is perhaps TRBD2 (5 bases). Trimming shortened V by 5 bases and J by 4 bases, and 15 bases separated the two germline ends. Germline values: CDR1 SGHAT, CDR2 FQDESV (reference sequence). This CDR3 is built from 14 residues. The CDR3 region is CASSRGPSPYEQYF. CDR3 nucleotides: TGTGCCAGCAGCCGCGGGCCCAGTCCGTACGAGCAGTACTTC.

The chain couples TRBV5-1 to TRBJ1-5; 7 bases agree with TRBD1. Germline V gene lookup returns CDR1 SGHRS and CDR2 YFSETQ. Trimming cost V 0 bases and J 5 bases; bases outside gene matches: 5. There are 15 residues in the CDR3. Here the CDR3 DNA reads TGCGCCAGCAGCTTGGCCGGGACAGCCTATCAGCCCCAGCATTTT. Its translation: CASSLAGTAYQPQHF.

This clone was observed at least ten times. The chain employs TRBV7-9 and TRBJ2-5; the D is unclear. Germline V gives CDR1 SEHNR, CDR2 FQNEAQ (reference sequence). Trimming shortened V by 1 base and J by 3 bases, and 12 bases separated the two germline ends. This CDR3 region has 15 residues. The CDR3 DNA sequence: TGTGCCAGCAGCTTAGGACTTTACAATGAAGAGACCCAGTACTTC. Translation: CASSLGLYNEETQYF.